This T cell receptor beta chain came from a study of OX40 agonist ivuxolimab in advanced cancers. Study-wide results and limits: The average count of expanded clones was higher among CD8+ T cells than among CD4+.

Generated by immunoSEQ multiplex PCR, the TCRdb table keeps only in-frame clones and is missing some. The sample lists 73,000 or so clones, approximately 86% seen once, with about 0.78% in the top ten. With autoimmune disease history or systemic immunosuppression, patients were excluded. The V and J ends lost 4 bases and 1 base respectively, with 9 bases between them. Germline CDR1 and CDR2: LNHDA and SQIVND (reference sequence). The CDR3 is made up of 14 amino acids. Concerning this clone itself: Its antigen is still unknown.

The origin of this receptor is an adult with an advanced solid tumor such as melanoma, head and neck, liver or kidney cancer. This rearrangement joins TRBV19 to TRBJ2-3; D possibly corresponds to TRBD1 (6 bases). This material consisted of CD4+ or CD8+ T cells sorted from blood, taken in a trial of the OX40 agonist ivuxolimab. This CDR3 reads CASSTRQGTDTQYF. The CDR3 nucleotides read TGTGCCAGTAGTACTCGACAGGGCACAGATACGCAGTATTTT.